This TCR beta chain was observed in a study of shared clonotypes between healthy human individuals. The CDR3 runs to 11 residues. V shed 3 bases and J 5 bases; nucleotides not matched to a gene: 1. The germline gives CDR1 DFQATT, CDR2 SNEGSKA (reference sequence). Naive CD4+ cells were CD45RA-selected; the remaining cells were memory. For sorted subsets, approximately 0.2 ug DNA per replicate equaled about 27,000 T cell genomes. TCRdb keeps only in-frame clones here, not all; method: immunoSEQ multiplex PCR. The table has 1.6 million or so clones, approximately 98.5% seen once. Sequenced input: naive CD4+ T cells sorted from blood. Documented subset: CD45RA+ positively selected. The chain recombines TRBV20-1 with TRBJ2-7, with TRBD1 matching over 7 bases. This TCR was sampled from a man under 40 in good health. The CDR3 region has the DNA TGCAGTGCTAGGACAGGGCACGAGCAGTACTTC. Residues: CSARTGHEQYF.